The 32 T cell receptor beta chains below were found in one sample sequenced in a study of T cells in women clearing cervical HPV infection. Using immunoSEQ multiplex PCR, the repertoire was profiled, and TCRdb retains in-frame clones only, with some absent. The sample data list approximately 23,000 clones. The sequenced sample was blood buffy coat. Source of these receptors: a woman between 18 and 69 years old with a cervical HPV16 infection that either progressed to CIN3+ or cleared (not recorded which).

With regard to this clone: Sequencing ends 3 residues short of the CDR3 end; the germline J gene provides the rest. This chain joins TRBV7-3 and TRBJ2-3; 14 bases fit TRBD2. Trimming cost V 5 bases and J 6 bases; bases outside gene matches: 4. The CDR3 totals 15 residues. Germline V gene data show CDR1 as SGHTA and CDR2 as FQGTGA. The CDR3 sequence is CASSPGLAGVDTQYF. The CDR3 bases that were read are TGTGCCAGCAGCCCGGGACTAGCGGGAGTGGATACG.

In regard to this clone: The observed sequence ends 3 residues before the CDR3 terminus, with the missing tail filled in from the germline J gene. This chain joins TRBV29-1 and TRBJ2-6; 7 bases line up with TRBD1. This CDR3 region has 18 residues. The J segment lost 0 bases and the V segment lost 4 bases, leaving 12 bases of the junction unmatched. Germline V CDR1 and CDR2: SQVTM, ANQGSEA. The CDR3 DNA, read in part, is TGCAGCGTTGGCACGAACAGGGGAAGTCACTCTGGGGCCAACGTC. It specifies CSVGTNRGSHSGANV. The entire CDR3 reads CSVGTNRGSHSGANVLTF.

With regard to this clone: The CDR3 end falls 3 residues outside the read, so it is completed with the germline J gene. The chain is built from TRBV29-1 and TRBJ2-7; weak D call: TRBD1 (6 bases). The CDR3 loop spans 13 amino acids. V dropped 7 bases and J dropped 6 bases, with 19 bases sitting between them. Germline V gene lookup returns CDR1 SQVTM and CDR2 ANQGSEA. CDR3 protein: CSASDRLLSEQYF. CDR3 DNA (partial): TGCAGCGCATCCGACAGGCTGTTGAGCGAG.

As for this clone: Read data end 3 residues before the CDR3 end; the end is taken from the germline J gene. The chain couples TRBV19 to TRBJ1-1, with TRBD1 matching 7 bases. The CDR3 runs 15 residues. After removal of 5 bases from V and 0 bases from J, the junction contained 6 bases not matched to a gene. CDR1 is LNHDA, CDR2 SQIVND, per germline (reference sequence). CDR3 DNA (partial): TGTGCCAGTAGTCCCCGGACAGGACTGAACACTGAA. This gives the protein CASSPRTGLNTE. The entire CDR3 protein reads CASSPRTGLNTEAFF.

As for this clone: The read is 3 residues too short to cover the CDR3 end, so that end is filled in from the germline J gene. The rearrangement joins TRBV11-2 to TRBJ1-5; 9 bases are a match to TRBD1. CDR1 and CDR2 from the germline V gene are SGHAT and FQNNGV. J was trimmed by 4 bases and V by 3 bases; bases with no gene match: 4. The CDR3 has 15 residues. The chain's CDR3 is CASSFGTGNNQPQHF. CDR3 DNA, as far as it was read: TGTGCCAGCAGCTTCGGGACAGGGAATAATCAGCCC.

As concerns this clone: The missing CDR3 end, 3 residues past where the read stops, is filled in from the germline J gene. The rearrangement links TRBV20-1 to TRBJ2-7; TRBD2 matches at 11 bases. Germline V gene data show CDR1 as DFQATT and CDR2 as SNEGSKA (reference sequence). The CDR3 is 16 residues long. V shed 5 bases and J 1 base; nucleotides not matched to a gene: 10. The CDR3 spells CSASGTSGSQSYEQYF. CDR3 bases read: TGCAGTGCTTCCGGGACTAGCGGTTCGCAATCCTACGAG.

Comment on this clone: The DNA ends 3 residues before the CDR3 does, and the rest of the CDR3 is filled in from the germline J gene. This chain links TRBV2 with TRBJ2-3, with 10 bases lining up with TRBD1. With V trimmed by 5 bases and J by 5 bases, 4 bases remained unmatched. This CDR3 has 14 amino acids. Germline values: CDR1 SNHLY, CDR2 FYNNEI. CDR3 loop: CASSFGQGGDTQYF. The part of the CDR3 DNA that was read is TGTGCCAGCAGTTTCGGACAGGGGGGAGATACG.

Regarding this clone: The read comes to an end 3 residues before the CDR3 does, leaving the germline J gene to fill in the end. This chain joins TRBV27 and TRBJ2-3; TRBD2 matches 8 bases. The length of the CDR3 is 15 residues. Trimming removed 1 base from V and 3 bases from J; junction bases left unmatched: 3. Germline CDR1 and CDR2: MNHEY and SMNVEV (reference sequence). The CDR3 region is CASSLLAGRTDTQYF. Partial CDR3 DNA: TGTGCCAGCAGTTTATTAGCGGGAAGGACAGATACG.

As for this clone: The CDR3 goes on 3 residues after the read ends, and that part is filled in from the germline J gene. The V gene is TRBV30, the J gene TRBJ1-3, with TRBD1 as a possible D gene (6 bases). Germline V gives CDR1 GTSNPN, CDR2 SVGIG (reference sequence). V gave up 5 bases and J gave up 0 bases, with 8 bases separating them. The CDR3 totals 13 residues. Partial CDR3 DNA: TGTGCCTGGGACAGGAACTCTGGAAACACC. Translating gives CAWDRNSGNT. The complete CDR3 reads CAWDRNSGNTIYF.

A word on this clone: The sequence runs out 3 residues before the end of the CDR3; the remainder is reconstructed from the germline J gene. This rearrangement joins TRBV20-1 to TRBJ1-4, with 8 nucleotides matching TRBD1. The germline CDR1 and CDR2 sequences are DFQATT and SNEGSKA (reference sequence). The CDR3 sequence is 13 residues long. J was trimmed by 6 bases and V by 6 bases; bases with no gene match: 6. The CDR3 DNA, read in part, is TGCAGTGCCATAGGGACAGGATATGAAAAA. Translation: CSAIGTGYEK. The CDR3 in full is CSAIGTGYEKLFF.

On this clone: The CDR3 end is not reached by the read, which stops 3 residues before it; the germline J gene fills it in. The V call is TRBV2, the J call TRBJ2-1; the match to TRBD2 covers 13 bases. CDR3 length: 15 residues. The germline CDR1 and CDR2 sequences are SNHLY and FYNNEI. J lost 8 bases, V lost 6 bases, and 7 bases had no gene match. The CDR3 loop is CASRARTSGSDEQFF. CDR3 DNA (partial): TGTGCCAGCAGGGCCCGGACTAGCGGGAGCGATGAG.

The CDR3 sequence is CASSLKLAGADTQYF. The DNA read from the CDR3 is TGTGCCAGCAGCTTGAAGCTAGCGGGAGCAGATACG. J is TRBJ2-3 and V is TRBV5-6; 10 bases map to TRBD2. Coverage ceases 3 residues before the CDR3 finishes, and the germline J gene fills in the end. Trimming took 1 base from V and 4 from J; bases not matched to a gene: 3. There are 15 residues in the CDR3. From germline, CDR1 is SGHDT and CDR2 YYEEEE. Together with reference TRBV5-6 and TRBJ2-3, the CDR3 gives the full variable domain: DAGVTQSPTHLIKTRGQQVTLRCSPKSGHDTVSWYQQALGQGPQFIFQYYEEEERQRGNFPDRFSGHQFPNYSSELNVNALLLGDSALYLCASSLKLAGADTQYFGPGTRLTVL.

In regard to this clone: The read halts 3 residues ahead of the CDR3 end, with the missing end drawn from the germline J gene. The genes are TRBV6-1 and TRBJ2-2; 8 bases are shared with TRBD1. The CDR3 is 16 residues long. V lost 2 bases, J lost 1 base, and 3 bases stayed unmatched. CDR1 and CDR2 (germline): MNHNS, SASEGT. Partial CDR3 DNA: TGTGCCAGCAGTGAACTGGGGACAGGGAACACCGGGGAG. Translated: CASSELGTGNTGE. The entire CDR3 protein is CASSELGTGNTGELFF.

On this clone itself: The CDR3 end lies 3 residues beyond the end of the read and is filled in from the germline J gene. V is TRBV5-1 and J is TRBJ1-5, with a possible D match to TRBD1 (6 bases). This CDR3 contains 14 residues. V was shortened by 4 bases and J by 5 bases, with 13 bases between the two germline ends. CDR1 is SGHRS, CDR2 YFSETQ, per germline. Partial CDR3 DNA: TGCGCCAGCAGCGCCGGGACAAGAGATCAGCCC. It codes for CASSAGTRDQP. The complete CDR3 reads CASSAGTRDQPQHF.

About this clone itself: The read terminates 3 residues before the CDR3 end, so the remaining end is supplied by the germline J gene. The rearrangement uses TRBV18 and TRBJ2-1; 9 nucleotides line up with TRBD2. The V segment lost 3 bases and the J segment 3 bases; nucleotides outside the gene matches: 3. Per the germline V gene, CDR1 is KGHSH and CDR2 is LQKENI. The CDR3 extends over 15 amino acids. The CDR3: CASSPQREDYNEQFF. The DNA read from the CDR3 is TGTGCCAGCTCACCGCAGCGGGAGGACTACAATGAG.

Worth noting for this clone: The observed sequence ends 3 residues before the CDR3 terminus, with the missing tail filled in from the germline J gene. V usage is TRBV12-5 and J usage is TRBJ1-5; 8 bases align to TRBD1. The junction had 9 bases not matched to a gene; V was cut back by 0 bases and J by 2 bases. The CDR3 covers 18 residues. Germline CDR1 LGHNT, CDR2 FRNRAP. CDR3 loop: CASGLVTQGADRNQPQHF. CDR3 DNA (partial): TGTGCTAGTGGTTTGGTTACCCAGGGGGCGGATCGCAATCAGCCC.

A note on this clone: The DNA ends 3 residues before the CDR3 does, and the rest of the CDR3 is filled in from the germline J gene. The V and J genes are TRBV7-2 and TRBJ2-2; possibly TRBD2 for D (5 bases). Trimming shortened V by 6 bases and J by 5 bases, and 10 bases separated the two germline ends. The germline V gene encodes CDR1 SGHTA and CDR2 FQGNSA. The CDR3 covers 13 residues. The CDR3 DNA, read in part, is TGTGCCAGCAGACAAAGCGGAACCGGGGAG. Encoded protein: CASRQSGTGE. The entire CDR3 reads CASRQSGTGELFF.

Comments on this clone: The CDR3 goes on 3 residues after the read ends, and that part is filled in from the germline J gene. V gene TRBV18 combines with J gene TRBJ1-4; TRBD1 aligns across 8 bases. CDR3 length: 16 residues. J lost 7 bases, V lost 3 bases, and 10 bases had no gene match. CDR1 and CDR2 (germline): KGHSH, LQKENI. This CDR3 is CASSPNNQGAGEKLFF. CDR3 DNA, as far as it was read: TGTGCCAGCTCACCTAACAACCAGGGGGCTGGTGAAAAA. The full variable domain, in which reference TRBV18 and TRBJ1-4 provide the parts outside the CDR3, is NAGVMQNPRHLVRRRGQEARLRCSPMKGHSHVYWYRQLPEEGLKFMVYLQKENIIDESGMPKERFSAEFPKEGPSILRIQQVVRGDSAAYFCASSPNNQGAGEKLFFGSGTQLSVL.

About this clone itself: The read comes to an end 3 residues before the CDR3 does, leaving the germline J gene to fill in the end. The rearrangement joins TRBV20-1 to TRBJ2-1; 14 bases align to TRBD2. The trim removed 4 bases at V and 9 bases at J, leaving 8 bases unmatched. The germline gives CDR1 DFQATT, CDR2 SNEGSKA (reference sequence). The CDR3 spans 15 residues. The CDR3 sequence is CSAKGLAGAHVEQFF. The covered CDR3 bases are TGCAGTGCTAAGGGACTAGCGGGAGCGCACGTTGAG.

In the case of this clone: From the germline J gene comes the end of the CDR3, since the read stops 3 residues before it. This sequence joins TRBV30 and TRBJ1-1; D is uncertain. Trimming shortened V by 2 bases and J by 3 bases, and 7 bases separated the two germline ends. CDR3 length: 12 amino acids. Germline lookup yields CDR1 GTSNPN and CDR2 SVGIG (reference sequence). The sequenced part of the CDR3 DNA is TGTGCCTGGAGTACGCCGGACACTGAA. It yields the protein CAWSTPDTE. The whole CDR3 reads CAWSTPDTEAFF.

A remark on this clone: The CDR3 goes on 3 residues after the read ends, and that part is filled in from the germline J gene. The V call is TRBV19, the J call TRBJ1-3; the D gene is possibly TRBD1 (5 bases). This CDR3 has 15 amino acids. The V end lost 0 bases, the J end lost 1 base, and 7 bases lay between the germline ends. The germline V gene encodes CDR1 LNHDA and CDR2 SQIVND (reference sequence). The CDR3 sequence is CASSIDRESGNTIYF. CDR3 bases read: TGTGCCAGTAGTATAGACAGGGAATCTGGAAACACC.

For this clone: The CDR3 end is not reached by the read, which stops 3 residues before it; the germline J gene fills it in. The chain employs TRBV6-2 or TRBV6-3 and TRBJ2-1, with 8 bases identical to TRBD1. Germline CDR1 is MNHEY and CDR2 is SVGEGT. The CDR3 consists of 14 residues. The V gene end was trimmed by 7 bases and the J gene end by 2 bases; junction bases not matched to a gene: 4. The covered CDR3 bases are TGTGCCAGCACTTCACAGGGGGCCTACAATGAG. This gives the protein CASTSQGAYNE. From start to end, the CDR3 is CASTSQGAYNEQFF.

With regard to this clone: Sequencing ends 3 residues short of the CDR3 end; the germline J gene provides the rest. The chain combines TRBV5-5 with TRBJ2-2; 7 positions match TRBD1. The CDR3 contains 14 residues. The germline gives CDR1 SGHKS, CDR2 YYEKEE (reference sequence). Germline trimming cut 4 bases from V and 6 bases from J; bases unmatched to any gene: 6. The chain's CDR3 is CASSPQGWAGELFF. The part of the CDR3 DNA that was read is TGTGCCAGCAGCCCACAGGGGTGGGCCGGGGAG.

Turning to this clone: The sequenced fragment ends 3 residues before the CDR3 boundary, so the rest is inferred from the germline J gene. This chain links TRBV20-1 with TRBJ2-5; D gene uncertain. V lost 3 bases to trimming and J lost 2 bases, with 10 bases between them. CDR1 DFQATT and CDR2 SNEGSKA come from the germline V gene (reference sequence). This CDR3 has 13 amino acids. The CDR3 here is CSASAPGQETQYF. CDR3 DNA (partial): TGCAGTGCTAGCGCCCCAGGTCAAGAGACC.

For this clone: The CDR3 is cut off 3 residues early in the read; its end comes from the germline J gene. The chain is built from TRBV20-1 and TRBJ1-1; no clear D. The CDR3 is 12 residues long. Between the trimmed V and J ends, which lost 7 bases and 1 base, there was a span of 10 bases. Germline assignment: CDR1 DFQATT and CDR2 SNEGSKA (reference sequence). The CDR3 spells CSVLYGNTEAFF. Partial CDR3 DNA: TGCAGTGTGCTGTACGGGAACACTGAA.

Concerning this clone itself: Coverage ceases 3 residues before the CDR3 finishes, and the germline J gene fills in the end. J is TRBJ2-5 and V is TRBV7-2; possible D gene TRBD2, 6 bases. This CDR3 has 14 residues. Germline V CDR1 and CDR2: SGHTA, FQGNSA. V dropped 5 bases and J dropped 5 bases, with 15 bases sitting between them. Incomplete CDR3 DNA: TGTGCCAGCAGCCGGATGGGACTTTTGGAGACC. This sequence encodes CASSRMGLLET. Given in full, the CDR3 is CASSRMGLLETQYF. Based on the CDR3 plus reference TRBV7-2 and TRBJ2-5, the full variable domain is GAGVSQSPSNKVTEKGKDVELRCDPISGHTALYWYRQSLGQGLEFLIYFQGNSAPDKSGLPSDRFSAERTGGSVSTLTIQRTQQEDSAVYLCASSRMGLLETQYFGPGTRLLVL.

With regard to this clone: The CDR3 end lies 3 residues beyond the end of the read and is filled in from the germline J gene. The chain recombines TRBV11-3 with TRBJ2-5, with 7 nucleotides matching TRBD2. Germline V CDR1 and CDR2: SGHNT, YENEEA. CDR3 length equals 15 residues. Unmatched junction bases numbered 6, after V lost 1 base and J lost 4 bases. The part of the CDR3 DNA that was read is TGTGCCAGCAGCTTAGGCCCCACTAGCGCAGAGACC. As protein: CASSLGPTSAET. The entire CDR3 protein is CASSLGPTSAETQYF.

Comments on this clone: The CDR3 goes on 3 residues after the read ends, and that part is filled in from the germline J gene. The chain employs TRBV29-1 and TRBJ2-2, with D possibly being TRBD2 (6 bases). CDR1 is SQVTM, CDR2 ANQGSEA, per germline. CDR3 length: 11 residues. Trimming pared 2 bases from V and 8 bases from J, leaving 6 bases between. The CDR3 reads CSVERGGELFF. Incomplete CDR3 DNA: TGCAGCGTTGAACGGGGGGGGGAG.

For this clone: The read gets to within 3 residues of the CDR3 end, and the germline J gene fills in the rest. The V gene is TRBV19, the J gene TRBJ2-7; TRBD2 aligns across 8 bases. CDR1 is LNHDA, CDR2 SQIVND, per germline (reference sequence). The ends lost 3 bases at V and 3 bases at J; junction bases unmatched: 7. The CDR3 spans 15 residues. CDR3 residues: CASSMSSGSIYEQYF. CDR3 bases read: TGTGCCAGTAGTATGTCTAGCGGGTCGATCTACGAG.

As concerns this clone: Read coverage stops 3 residues before the CDR3 terminus; the germline J gene supplies the remainder. J is TRBJ1-2 and V is TRBV28; 8 bases are a match to TRBD1. Germline V gene lookup returns CDR1 MDHEN and CDR2 SYDVKM. The CDR3 has 14 residues. The junction had 7 bases not matched to a gene; V was cut back by 7 bases and J by 3 bases. The sequenced CDR3 bases are TGTGCCAGCAAAGAGAGGACAGGGTACTATGGC. Its translation: CASKERTGYYG. The entire CDR3 sequence reads CASKERTGYYGYTF.

Of note for this clone: The sequenced fragment ends 3 residues before the CDR3 boundary, so the rest is inferred from the germline J gene. The chain employs TRBV28 and TRBJ2-7, with D hard to call. This CDR3 is 14 amino acids long. Per germline, CDR1 MDHEN and CDR2 SYDVKM. Trimming shortened V by 3 bases and J by 2 bases, and 11 bases separated the two germline ends. The CDR3 sequence: CASSLGALTYEQYF. The sequenced part of the CDR3 DNA is TGTGCCAGCAGTTTGGGCGCCCTAACCTACGAG.

Points on this clone: Sequencing ends 3 residues short of the CDR3 end; the germline J gene provides the rest. This chain links TRBV2 with TRBJ2-3; 9 nucleotides line up with TRBD2. Losses at the gene ends were 6 bases for V and 1 base for J; bases not matched to a gene: 5. Germline V gene data show CDR1 as SNHLY and CDR2 as FYNNEI. The CDR3 is 15 residues long. CDR3 sequence: CASRETSGRTDTQYF. The covered CDR3 bases are TGTGCCAGCAGGGAGACTAGCGGACGCACAGATACG.